The clone carrying this TCR beta chain was detected once. Its antigen is unknown. The CDR3 runs to 15 residues. CDR1 is MNHEY, CDR2 SVGAGI, per germline. With 2 bases removed from V and 12 bases from J, the gap between germline ends came to 17 bases. These data come from a study of blood T cells in healthy people across ages. With a J-beta primer mix and a sample-barcoded 5' primer, a second PCR ran about 6 to 11 cycles. Every cDNA molecule carried a tag from a template-switch adaptor bearing 12 random nucleotides. Every sample gave at least 2.5 million paired-end reads containing CDR3. Each CDR3 protein is one row after TCRdb ran MiXCR on the 5' RACE reads. Found here are 1.5 million to 2 million distinct CDR3 sequences, about 50% of them singletons; the top ten hold approximately 2%. Study-wide points: Conclusively comparing naive with antigen-experienced cells was impossible with unsorted PBMCs. Measured against age, TCR beta diversity per million T cells decreased in a roughly linear manner.

This clonotype was obtained from a woman aged 40 to 50 in good health. This chain uses TRBV6-5 with TRBJ2-6, with D hard to call. The sample comprised blood. CDR3 amino acids: CASSYVSVGLVVLTF. CDR3 nucleotides: TGTGCCAGCAGTTACGTCTCCGTGGGCCTCGTCGTCCTGACTTTC.